The 6 T cell receptor beta chains below come from one sample, sequenced in a study of T cell responses to AZD1222 COVID-19 vaccine. The data were produced by immunoSEQ multiplex PCR, yet TCRdb's version contains in-frame clones alone and is incomplete. The sample holds 140,000 to 150,000 clones, about 93% seen once. The sequencing used peripheral blood, collected on day 0 of AZD1222 vaccination. The receptors come from an adult in good health.

V is TRBV4-1 and J is TRBJ1-5; no clear D gene. With 0 bases removed from V and 11 bases from J, the gap between germline ends came to 14 bases. CDR1 MGHRA and CDR2 YSYEKL come from the germline V gene. CDR3 length equals 14 residues. CDR3 DNA sequence: TGCGCCAGCAGCCAAGAAGATAGCAGAGCGTCCCAGCATTTT. Its protein product is CASSQEDSRASQHF.

This chain connects TRBV3-1 (or the pseudogene TRBV3-2) to TRBJ1-2, with D perhaps matching TRBD1 (6 bases). V was pared by 4 bases and J by 4 bases, with 19 bases between. Germline loops: CDR1 LGHDT, CDR2 YNNKEL (reference sequence). This CDR3 contains 16 residues. The CDR3 loop reads CASSPERTEVGYGYTF. In DNA, the CDR3 is TGTGCCAGCAGCCCCGAGAGGACAGAGGTTGGCTATGGCTACACCTTC.

In its sample, this clone was seen a few times. The J gene is TRBJ1-4, the V gene TRBV5-4, with TRBD1 matching 10 bases. Per germline, CDR1 SGHNT and CDR2 YYREEE (reference sequence). CDR3 length: 15 residues. After removal of 4 bases from V and 11 bases from J, the junction contained 11 bases not matched to a gene. The CDR3 DNA sequence: TGTGCCAGCAGCACTCGGACAGGGGGGCGCGGGAAACTGTTTTTT. Amino acid sequence: CASSTRTGGRGKLFF.

This chain joins TRBV5-1 and TRBJ2-1; 8 bases are shared with TRBD2. V was clipped by 7 bases and J by 7 bases; unmatched bases: 13. Germline V gene data show CDR1 as SGHRS and CDR2 as YFSETQ. This CDR3 has 15 amino acids. This CDR3 is CASHQPGGVDNEQFF. CDR3 DNA: TGCGCCAGCCACCAGCCGGGAGGGGTCGATAATGAGCAGTTCTTC.

V usage is TRBV5-6 and J usage is TRBJ1-1; no clear D gene. Germline CDR1 SGHDT, CDR2 YYEEEE. V lost 0 bases to trimming and J lost 1 base, with 10 bases between them. This CDR3 is 15 amino acids long. The chain's CDR3 is CASSLEVRRNTEAFF. In DNA, the CDR3 is TGTGCCAGCAGCTTGGAGGTTCGCAGGAACACTGAAGCTTTCTTT.

This chain connects TRBV7-3 to TRBJ2-1; 8 nucleotides match TRBD1. CDR3 size: 14 residues. Germline CDR1 reads SGHTA; CDR2 reads FQGTGA. V trimming: 2 bases; J trimming: 7 bases; junction bases outside the gene matches: 4. The CDR3 protein is CASSLQGARNEQFF. The CDR3 DNA reads TGTGCCAGCAGCTTACAGGGGGCGCGAAATGAGCAGTTCTTC.